The next 5 T cell receptor beta chains were all read from a single sample in a study of Ad26.COV2.S vaccination and SARS-CoV-2 variants. Described treatment: 15 to 20 received Ad26.COV2.S at low or high dose, single or two shots; about 5 received placebo; per-sample allocation not given. Day 63 after the first injection of vaccine or placebo was the sampling time. The assay was immunoSEQ multiplex PCR, and TCRdb's table has in-frame clones only and misses some. The sample yields about 260,000 clones, roughly 85% seen once. This specimen consisted of peripheral blood, obtained in a trial of Ad26.COV2.S vaccine versus placebo. These receptors came from a person between 18 and 60 years old who received the Ad26.COV2.S COVID-19 vaccine or a placebo.

The V gene is TRBV19, the J gene TRBJ2-2; 13 nucleotides match TRBD2. The CDR3 is made up of 16 amino acids. V was pared by 7 bases and J by 4 bases, with 6 bases of the junction left unmatched. Germline loops: CDR1 LNHDA, CDR2 SQIVND (reference sequence). The CDR3 spells CASKGTSGTSTGELFF. DNA of the CDR3: TGTGCCAGTAAGGGGACTAGCGGGACGTCCACCGGGGAGCTGTTTTTT.

V and J are TRBV18 and TRBJ1-1, with TRBD1 identical over 10 bases. There are 15 residues in the CDR3. CDR1 is KGHSH, CDR2 LQKENI, per germline. The V gene end was trimmed by 6 bases and the J gene end by 5 bases; junction bases not matched to a gene: 9. The CDR3 region is CASSEGQGLRTEAFF. As DNA, the CDR3 is TGTGCCAGCTCCGAGGGACAGGGGTTGAGGACTGAAGCTTTCTTT.

This rearrangement joins TRBV19 to TRBJ2-7; D not certain. V was cut by 6 bases and J by 5 bases, with 8 bases left in between. The CDR3 runs to 11 residues. Germline CDR1 and CDR2: LNHDA and SQIVND (reference sequence). CDR3 in amino acids: CASSYRHEQYF. The CDR3, as DNA: TGTGCCAGTAGCTACCGTCACGAGCAGTACTTC.

This chain joins TRBV6-2 or TRBV6-3 and TRBJ1-2; 8 positions agree with TRBD1. Germline lookup yields CDR1 MNHEY and CDR2 SVGEGT. The CDR3 totals 15 residues. V dropped 2 bases and J dropped 8; count of bases not matched to a gene: 10. CDR3: CASSYRSGQGPGYTF. As DNA, the CDR3 is TGTGCCAGCAGTTACCGATCCGGACAGGGTCCGGGCTACACCTTC.

The rearrangement links TRBV5-8 to TRBJ2-3; TRBD2 might be the D (6 bases). Trimming removed 2 bases from V and 14 bases from J, with 15 bases in between. Germline V gene lookup returns CDR1 SGHTS and CDR2 YDEGEE. The CDR3 sequence is 12 residues long. This CDR3 is CASSFGGLASYF. CDR3 nucleotides: TGTGCCAGCAGCTTTGGGGGTCTAGCGTCGTATTTT.